The source of this T cell receptor (beta chain) is a study of T cells in Graves' hyperthyroidism and ophthalmopathy. Turning to the study itself: Blood from the periphery was taken at initial diagnosis, before any treatment.

Template material for amplifying TCR beta CDR3 regions consisted of RNA transcripts. The primer set for the first-round RT-PCR of the TCR CDR3 was HTBI. Using its own MiXCR run on the multiplex PCR reads, TCRdb lists one record per CDR3 protein. Of approximately 640,000 distinct CDR3 sequences listed, roughly a sixth are singletons. Looked up from germline, CDR1 is SGHTA and CDR2 is FQGNSA. The V segment lost 2 bases and the J segment 0 bases; nucleotides outside the gene matches: 6. This CDR3 spans 17 amino acids. Stability of Graves' hyperthyroidism was defined as absent ophthalmopathy progression within 18 months. Investigators excluded patients with uncontrolled infection, other autoimmune disease, pregnancy or lactation. The diagnostic basis comprised clinical symptoms, serum thyroxine and TRAb, thyroid ultrasound and orbital computed tomography.

This clonotype originated in a man in his fifties with Graves' hyperthyroidism. The sample taken for sequencing was blood. The chain joins TRBV7-2 to TRBJ2-2, with 7 bases that match TRBD2. CDR3 nucleotide sequence: TGTGCCAGCAGCTTAAGTCCGCTAGCGGCGAACACCGGGGAGCTGTTTTTT. This gives the protein CASSLSPLAANTGELFF.